This TCR beta chain was sequenced for a study of T-cell reconstitution after alpha-beta-depleted transplantation in children. This CDR3 comprises 15 residues. Germline V CDR1 and CDR2: SGHTA, FQGNSA. Trimming cost V 4 bases and J 4 bases; bases outside gene matches: 3. The library targeted TCRbeta and was prepared with unique molecular identifiers. One entry per CDR3 protein results from TCRdb running MiXCR on the PCR reads. The table lists under 350,000 distinct CDR3 sequences, more than 8% of them singletons. The receptor's source is a human donor who donated a stem cell graft to a child with SCID. The starting material was PBMCs from the stem cell graft donor, obtained from the stem cell graft. The rearrangement links TRBV7-2 to TRBJ2-3; TRBD2 agrees at 12 bases. CDR3 in amino acids: CASSSWTSGADTQYF. CDR3 sequence (DNA): TGTGCCAGCAGCTCGTGGACTAGCGGGGCAGATACGCAGTATTTT. Variable domain in full (rest from reference TRBV7-2 and TRBJ2-3): GAGVSQSPSNKVTEKGKDVELRCDPISGHTALYWYRQSLGQGLEFLIYFQGNSAPDKSGLPSDRFSAERTGGSVSTLTIQRTQQEDSAVYLCASSSWTSGADTQYFGPGTRLTVL.